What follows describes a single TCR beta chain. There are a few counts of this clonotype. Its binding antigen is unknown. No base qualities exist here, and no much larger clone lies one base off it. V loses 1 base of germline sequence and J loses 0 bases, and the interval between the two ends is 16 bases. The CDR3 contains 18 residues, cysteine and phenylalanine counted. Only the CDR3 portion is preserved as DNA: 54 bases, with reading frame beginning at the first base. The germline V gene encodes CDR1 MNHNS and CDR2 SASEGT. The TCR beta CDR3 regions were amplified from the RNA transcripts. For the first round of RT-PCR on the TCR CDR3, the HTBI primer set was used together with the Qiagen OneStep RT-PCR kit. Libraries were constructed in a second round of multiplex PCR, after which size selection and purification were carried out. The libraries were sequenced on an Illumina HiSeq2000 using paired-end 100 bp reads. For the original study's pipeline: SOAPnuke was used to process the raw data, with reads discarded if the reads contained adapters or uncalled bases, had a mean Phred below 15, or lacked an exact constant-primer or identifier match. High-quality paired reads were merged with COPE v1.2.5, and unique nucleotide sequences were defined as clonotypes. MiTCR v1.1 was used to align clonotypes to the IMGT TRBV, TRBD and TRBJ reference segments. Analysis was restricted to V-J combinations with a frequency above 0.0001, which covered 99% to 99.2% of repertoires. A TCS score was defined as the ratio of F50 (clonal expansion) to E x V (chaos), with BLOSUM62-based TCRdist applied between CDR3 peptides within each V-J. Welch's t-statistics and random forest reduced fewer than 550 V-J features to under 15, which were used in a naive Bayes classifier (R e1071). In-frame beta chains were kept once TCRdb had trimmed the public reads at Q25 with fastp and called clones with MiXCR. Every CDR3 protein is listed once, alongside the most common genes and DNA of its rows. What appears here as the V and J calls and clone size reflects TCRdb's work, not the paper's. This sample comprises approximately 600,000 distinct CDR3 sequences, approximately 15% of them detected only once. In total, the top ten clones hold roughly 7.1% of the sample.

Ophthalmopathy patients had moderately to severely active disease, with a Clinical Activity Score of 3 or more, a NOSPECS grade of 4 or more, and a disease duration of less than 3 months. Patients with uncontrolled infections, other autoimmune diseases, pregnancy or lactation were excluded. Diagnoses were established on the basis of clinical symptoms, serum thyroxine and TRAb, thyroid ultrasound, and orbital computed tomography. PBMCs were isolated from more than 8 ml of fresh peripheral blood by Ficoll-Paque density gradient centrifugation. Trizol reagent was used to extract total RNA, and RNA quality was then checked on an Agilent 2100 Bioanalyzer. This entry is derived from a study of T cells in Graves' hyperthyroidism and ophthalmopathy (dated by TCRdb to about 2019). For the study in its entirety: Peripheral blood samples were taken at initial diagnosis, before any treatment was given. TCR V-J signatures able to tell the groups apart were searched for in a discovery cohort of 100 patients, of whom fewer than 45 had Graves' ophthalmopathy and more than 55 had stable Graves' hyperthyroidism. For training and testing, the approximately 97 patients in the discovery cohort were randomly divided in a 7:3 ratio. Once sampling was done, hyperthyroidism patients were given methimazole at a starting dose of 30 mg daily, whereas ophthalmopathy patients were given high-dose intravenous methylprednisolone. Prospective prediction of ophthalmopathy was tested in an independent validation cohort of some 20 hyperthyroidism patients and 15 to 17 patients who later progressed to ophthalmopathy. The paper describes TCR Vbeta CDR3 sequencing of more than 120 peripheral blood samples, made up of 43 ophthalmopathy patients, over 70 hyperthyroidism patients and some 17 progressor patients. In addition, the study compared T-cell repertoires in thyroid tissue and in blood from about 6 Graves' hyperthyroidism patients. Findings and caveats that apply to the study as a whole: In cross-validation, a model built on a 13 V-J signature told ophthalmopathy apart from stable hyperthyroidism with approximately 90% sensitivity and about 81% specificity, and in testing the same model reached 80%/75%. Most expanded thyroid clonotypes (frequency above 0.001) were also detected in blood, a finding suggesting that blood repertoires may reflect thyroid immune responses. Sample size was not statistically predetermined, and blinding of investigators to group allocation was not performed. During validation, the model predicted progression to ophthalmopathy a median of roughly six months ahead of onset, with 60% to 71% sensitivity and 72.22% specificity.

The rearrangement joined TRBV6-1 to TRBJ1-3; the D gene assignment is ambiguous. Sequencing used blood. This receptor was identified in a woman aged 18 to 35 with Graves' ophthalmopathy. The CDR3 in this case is CASSEGWPDYPSGNTIYF. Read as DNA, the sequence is TGTGCCAGCAGTGAAGGTTGGCCGGATTACCCCTCTGGAAACACCATATATTTT.